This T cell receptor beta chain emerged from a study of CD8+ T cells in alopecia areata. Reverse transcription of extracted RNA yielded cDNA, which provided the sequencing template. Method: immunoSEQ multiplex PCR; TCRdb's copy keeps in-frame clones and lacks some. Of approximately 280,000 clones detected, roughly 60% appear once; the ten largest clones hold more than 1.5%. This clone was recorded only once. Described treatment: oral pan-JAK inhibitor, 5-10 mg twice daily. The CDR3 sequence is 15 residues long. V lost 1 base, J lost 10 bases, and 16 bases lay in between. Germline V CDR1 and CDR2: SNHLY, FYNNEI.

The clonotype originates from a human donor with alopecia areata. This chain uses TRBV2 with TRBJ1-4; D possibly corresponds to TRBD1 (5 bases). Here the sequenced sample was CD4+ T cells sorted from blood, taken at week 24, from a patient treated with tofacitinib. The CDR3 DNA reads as TGTGCCAGCAGTGAAGGGAGGGGCCCCTCCGGAAAACTGTTTTTT. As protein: CASSEGRGPSGKLFF.